The 21 T cell receptor beta chains below were found in one sample sequenced in a study of blood T cell repertoires in COVID-19. Some clones are missing from TCRdb's copy, which holds only in-frame ones; the method was immunoSEQ multiplex PCR. The data show 300,000 to 400,000 clones, with approximately 90% seen just once and roughly 3.5% held by the top ten. The sample taken for sequencing was peripheral blood. Source of these receptors: a woman younger than 30 who had recovered from COVID-19.

The rearrangement links TRBV11-2 to TRBJ1-3; 7 bases align to TRBD1. The CDR3 covers 16 residues. The V gene end was trimmed by 5 bases and the J gene end by 3 bases; junction bases not matched to a gene: 10. The V gene's germline CDR1 is SGHAT and CDR2 FQNNGV. In nucleotides, the CDR3 is TGTGCCAGCAGCCGCCAGGCAGGGGGTTTTGGAAACACCATATATTTT. Amino acid sequence: CASSRQAGGFGNTIYF. The entire variable domain, with the rest obtained from reference TRBV11-2 and TRBJ1-3, is as follows: EAGVAQSPRYKIIEKRQSVAFWCNPISGHATLYWYQQILGQGPKLLIQFQNNGVVDDSQLPKDRFSAERLKGVDSTLKIQPAKLEDSAVYLCASSRQAGGFGNTIYFGEGSWLTVV.

The J gene is TRBJ1-6, the V gene TRBV5-5, with D uncertain. V shed 0 bases and J shed 9 bases, with 10 bases lying between them. From germline, CDR1 is SGHKS and CDR2 YYEKEE (reference sequence). The CDR3 totals 14 residues. Here the CDR3 reads CASSLDGNASPLHF. The CDR3 DNA follows: TGTGCCAGCAGCTTGGACGGGAACGCTTCACCCCTCCACTTT.

This clone showed up just a few times. The rearrangement uses TRBV19 and TRBJ2-3; D gene ambiguous. The germline V gene encodes CDR1 LNHDA and CDR2 SQIVND (reference sequence). The V end was cut by 6 bases, the J end by 4 bases, with 14 bases between. This CDR3 has 14 amino acids. The CDR3: CASRAAYRPDTQYF. In nucleotides, the CDR3 is TGTGCCAGTAGAGCAGCGTACCGCCCAGATACGCAGTATTTT.

The chain combines TRBV28 with TRBJ2-2; TRBD1 is a possible D gene (6 bases). V was cut by 5 bases and J by 2 bases, with 9 bases left in between. This CDR3 comprises 14 residues. Germline V CDR1 and CDR2: MDHEN, SYDVKM. The CDR3 spells CASSRTVNTGELFF. The CDR3 DNA reads as TGTGCCAGCAGTCGGACAGTTAACACCGGGGAGCTGTTTTTT.

The V gene is TRBV6-1, the J gene TRBJ2-1; D unclear. Trimming cost V 2 bases and J 7 bases, with 3 bases left between them. The CDR3 is 11 residues long. Germline assignment: CDR1 MNHNS and CDR2 SASEGT. The CDR3 DNA reads as TGTGCCAGCAGTGAACCAAATGAGCAGTTCTTC. Protein: CASSEPNEQFF.

This clone was seen a single time. This sequence joins TRBV7-9 and TRBJ1-2; no clear D gene. Germline V lookup: CDR1 SEHNR, CDR2 FQNEAQ (reference sequence). This CDR3 has 14 residues. V was trimmed by 1 base and J by 7 bases, leaving 13 bases between them. CDR3 DNA sequence: TGTGCCAGCAGCTTAGGCCAGTCGACGGGTGGCTACACCTTC. It translates to CASSLGQSTGGYTF. Full variable domain (rest looked up from reference TRBV7-9 and TRBJ1-2): DTGVSQNPRHKITKRGQNVTFRCDPISEHNRLYWYRQTLGQGPEFLTYFQNEAQLEKSRLLSDRFSAERPKGSFSTLEIQRTEQGDSAMYLCASSLGQSTGGYTFGSGTRLTVV.

CDR3 sequence reads: CASSPGGLYGYTF. The CDR3 bases are TGTGCCAGCAGCCCCGGGGGTCTCTATGGCTACACCTTC. The chain links TRBV9 to TRBJ1-2; TRBD1 is a possible D gene (5 bases). V was pared by 4 bases and J by 4 bases, with 11 bases between. This CDR3 has 13 amino acids. Germline V gene lookup returns CDR1 SGDLS and CDR2 YYNGEE.

This chain links TRBV6-6 with TRBJ2-1, with TRBD2 matching 7 bases. Germline lookup yields CDR1 MNHNY and CDR2 SVGAGI (reference sequence). Trimming removed 6 bases from V and 4 bases from J; junction bases left unmatched: 12. The CDR3 totals 16 residues. CDR3 residues: CASSHPPRREYNEQFF. CDR3 DNA: TGTGCCAGCAGCCACCCCCCCAGGCGGGAGTACAATGAGCAGTTCTTC.

This sequence joins TRBV7-8 and TRBJ2-1; D uncertain. The CDR3 contains 16 residues. V dropped 0 bases and J dropped 5 bases, with 14 bases sitting between them. Looked up from germline, CDR1 is SGHVS and CDR2 is FQNEAQ. The CDR3, as DNA: TGTGCCAGCAGCTTAGCCCAACAGTCCGATCACAATGAGCAGTTCTTC. Translated, it gives CASSLAQQSDHNEQFF. Full variable domain (outside the CDR3, taken from reference TRBV7-8 and TRBJ2-1): GAGVSQSPRYKVAKRGQDVALRCDPISGHVSLFWYQQALGQGPEFLTYFQNEAQLDKSGLPSDRFFAERPEGSVSTLKIQRTQQEDSAVYLCASSLAQQSDHNEQFFGPGTRLTVL.

This clone turned up a few times. The V call is TRBV7-9, the J call TRBJ2-2; TRBD1 is a possible D gene (6 bases). The CDR3 is 15 residues long. Germline lookup yields CDR1 SEHNR and CDR2 FQNEAQ (reference sequence). The germline V and J ends were trimmed by 5 bases and 6 bases, with 16 bases remaining between them. CDR3 DNA: TGTGCCAGCAGCCGAGACGACAGGCCCCCCGGGGAGCTGTTTTTT. It codes for CASSRDDRPPGELFF.

The chain uses TRBV6-2 or TRBV6-3 and TRBJ2-1; 10 positions match TRBD1. Germline CDR1 reads MNHEY; CDR2 reads SVGEGT. The CDR3 is 18 residues long. J lost 4 bases, V lost 1 base, and 10 bases had no gene match. DNA of the CDR3: TGTGCCAGCAGTTACTTAACCGGGACAGGGGTAAGGTACAATGAGCAGTTCTTC. Its protein product is CASSYLTGTGVRYNEQFF.

The genes are TRBV3-1 (or the pseudogene TRBV3-2) and TRBJ2-2; 7 bases line up with TRBD2. This CDR3 contains 16 residues. Germline CDR1 reads LGHDT; CDR2 reads YNNKEL (reference sequence). V gave up 4 bases and J gave up 3 bases; unmatched junction bases: 8. CDR3 nucleotides: TGTGCCAGCAGCCCCGTTCTAGCGGTCCACACCGGGGAGCTGTTTTTT. Its translation: CASSPVLAVHTGELFF.

In its sample, this clone was seen a few times. This chain joins TRBV19 and TRBJ1-3; tentative D call: TRBD1 (6 bases). V was trimmed by 8 bases and J by 4 bases, leaving 15 bases between them. This CDR3 is built from 14 residues. In germline, CDR1 is LNHDA, CDR2 SQIVND (reference sequence). The CDR3 bases are TGTGCCAGTTCGCGGGGGGCGGGAGGAAACACCATATATTTT. Protein sequence: CASSRGAGGNTIYF. The full variable domain, with the rest looked up from reference TRBV19 and TRBJ1-3, is DGGITQSPKYLFRKEGQNVTLSCEQNLNHDAMYWYRQDPGQGLRLIYYSQIVNDFQKGDIAEGYSVSREKKESFPLTVTSAQKNPTAFYLCASSRGAGGNTIYFGEGSWLTVV.

In its sample, this clone was seen once. J is TRBJ2-1 and V is TRBV3-1 (or the pseudogene TRBV3-2); D possibly corresponds to TRBD2 (6 bases). The CDR3 contains 14 residues. CDR1 LGHDT and CDR2 YNNKEL come from the germline V gene (reference sequence). V was clipped by 4 bases and J by 6 bases, with 13 bases between them. The CDR3 region is CASSPLSTSNEQFF. The CDR3 bases are TGTGCCAGCAGCCCGTTATCGACTAGCAATGAGCAGTTCTTC.

V gene TRBV7-2 combines with J gene TRBJ2-3; 7 bases align to TRBD2. Losses at the gene ends were 3 bases for V and 4 bases for J; bases not matched to a gene: 10. This CDR3 is built from 16 residues. CDR1 and CDR2 from the germline V gene are SGHTA and FQGNSA. The CDR3 is CASSFVGGGSADTQYF. The CDR3 DNA is TGTGCCAGCAGCTTTGTTGGGGGAGGGAGCGCAGATACGCAGTATTTT.

The chain combines TRBV6-1 with TRBJ1-2; the match to TRBD1 covers 7 bases. CDR3 size: 15 residues. V was pared by 0 bases and J by 8 bases, with 9 bases of the junction left unmatched. Per germline, CDR1 MNHNS and CDR2 SASEGT. CDR3 sequence reads: CASSEAETGQSGYTF. The CDR3 DNA reads TGTGCCAGCAGTGAAGCCGAGACAGGGCAAAGCGGCTACACCTTC.

This rearrangement joins TRBV4-2 to TRBJ2-1; 13 bases fit TRBD2. Trimming took 2 bases from V and 8 from J; bases not matched to a gene: 6. Germline V gene data show CDR1 as LGHNA and CDR2 as YNFKEQ. The CDR3 is 16 residues long. CDR3 sequence (DNA): TGTGCCAGCAGCCAACCCGGGACTAGCGGGATCTATGAGCAGTTCTTC. Amino acid sequence: CASSQPGTSGIYEQFF.

The chain has TRBV12-2 and TRBJ2-1; the table gives TRBD2 as D, unverified against the DNA. TRBV12-2 constitutes a pseudogene. The CDR3 has 17 residues. CDR3 in amino acids: CASRPRESGRAGDEQFF. The CDR3, as DNA: TGTGCAAGTCGCCCCCGTGAGAGCGGGAGGGCCGGGGATGAGCAGTTCTTC.

The J gene is TRBJ1-4, the V gene TRBV28; D is unclear. CDR1 is MDHEN, CDR2 SYDVKM, per germline. The V and J ends lost 4 bases and 7 bases respectively, with 16 bases between them. The CDR3 is made up of 15 amino acids. The CDR3 spells CASSSPSKRGEKLFF. Written as DNA, the CDR3 is TGTGCCAGCAGTTCGCCCTCAAAACGAGGTGAAAAACTGTTTTTT. Drawing the rest from reference TRBV28 and TRBJ1-4, the complete variable domain is DVKVTQSSRYLVKRTGEKVFLECVQDMDHENMFWYRQDPGLGLRLIYFSYDVKMKEKGDIPEGYSVSREKKERFSLILESASTNQTSMYLCASSSPSKRGEKLFFGSGTQLSVL.

This chain connects TRBV11-2 to TRBJ1-1; TRBD1 is a possible D gene (6 bases). CDR1 is SGHAT, CDR2 FQNNGV, per germline. The CDR3 runs 15 residues. Trimming took off 4 bases at V and 0 bases at J, with 12 bases between the two ends. The CDR3 protein is CASSSLQGMNTEAFF. Written as DNA, the CDR3 is TGTGCCAGCAGCTCCCTACAGGGAATGAACACTGAAGCTTTCTTT.

This clone was observed a single time. The V gene is TRBV6-4, the J gene TRBJ2-2; 10 bases are shared with TRBD2. CDR1 is MRHNA and CDR2 is SNTAGT in the germline V gene. The length of the CDR3 is 13 residues. CDR3 in DNA: TGTGCTACCGGGACTAGCGACACCGGGGAGCTGTTTTTT. Translated: CATGTSDTGELFF.